These 2 T cell receptor beta chains originate from one sample sequenced in a study of T-cell reconstitution after alpha-beta-depleted transplantation in children. Preparation of the TCRbeta library involved a method that used unique molecular identifiers. TCRdb independently ran MiXCR on the PCR reads; one entry per CDR3 protein. The data show 350,000 to 500,000 distinct CDR3 sequences, with roughly 44% seen just once and approximately 30% held by the top ten. The sample here was PBMCs, taken before TCRalphabeta/CD19-depleted stem cell transplant. The receptor source for this set is a girl aged 2 to 9 with aplastic anemia, due to receive a stem cell transplant.

This clonotype was counted once. The rearrangement joins TRBV7-6 to TRBJ2-5, with D tentatively TRBD1 or TRBD2 (6 bases each). Trimming took 1 base from V and 1 from J, leaving 16 bases between them. Germline values: CDR1 SGHVS, CDR2 FNYEAQ. The CDR3 runs 17 residues. This CDR3 reads CASSLVWGGGGQETQYF. The CDR3 nucleotides read TGTGCCAGCAGCTTAGTTTGGGGTGGAGGGGGCCAAGAGACCCAGTACTTC.

The chain uses TRBV4-1 and TRBJ2-2; D remains unclear. The germline V and J ends were trimmed by 1 base and 8 bases, with 8 bases remaining between them. Germline V CDR1 and CDR2: MGHRA, YSYEKL. The CDR3 contains 13 residues. The DNA of the CDR3 is TGCGCCAGCAGCCAAGGCGGTTTGGGGGAGCTGTTTTTT. Encoded protein: CASSQGGLGELFF.